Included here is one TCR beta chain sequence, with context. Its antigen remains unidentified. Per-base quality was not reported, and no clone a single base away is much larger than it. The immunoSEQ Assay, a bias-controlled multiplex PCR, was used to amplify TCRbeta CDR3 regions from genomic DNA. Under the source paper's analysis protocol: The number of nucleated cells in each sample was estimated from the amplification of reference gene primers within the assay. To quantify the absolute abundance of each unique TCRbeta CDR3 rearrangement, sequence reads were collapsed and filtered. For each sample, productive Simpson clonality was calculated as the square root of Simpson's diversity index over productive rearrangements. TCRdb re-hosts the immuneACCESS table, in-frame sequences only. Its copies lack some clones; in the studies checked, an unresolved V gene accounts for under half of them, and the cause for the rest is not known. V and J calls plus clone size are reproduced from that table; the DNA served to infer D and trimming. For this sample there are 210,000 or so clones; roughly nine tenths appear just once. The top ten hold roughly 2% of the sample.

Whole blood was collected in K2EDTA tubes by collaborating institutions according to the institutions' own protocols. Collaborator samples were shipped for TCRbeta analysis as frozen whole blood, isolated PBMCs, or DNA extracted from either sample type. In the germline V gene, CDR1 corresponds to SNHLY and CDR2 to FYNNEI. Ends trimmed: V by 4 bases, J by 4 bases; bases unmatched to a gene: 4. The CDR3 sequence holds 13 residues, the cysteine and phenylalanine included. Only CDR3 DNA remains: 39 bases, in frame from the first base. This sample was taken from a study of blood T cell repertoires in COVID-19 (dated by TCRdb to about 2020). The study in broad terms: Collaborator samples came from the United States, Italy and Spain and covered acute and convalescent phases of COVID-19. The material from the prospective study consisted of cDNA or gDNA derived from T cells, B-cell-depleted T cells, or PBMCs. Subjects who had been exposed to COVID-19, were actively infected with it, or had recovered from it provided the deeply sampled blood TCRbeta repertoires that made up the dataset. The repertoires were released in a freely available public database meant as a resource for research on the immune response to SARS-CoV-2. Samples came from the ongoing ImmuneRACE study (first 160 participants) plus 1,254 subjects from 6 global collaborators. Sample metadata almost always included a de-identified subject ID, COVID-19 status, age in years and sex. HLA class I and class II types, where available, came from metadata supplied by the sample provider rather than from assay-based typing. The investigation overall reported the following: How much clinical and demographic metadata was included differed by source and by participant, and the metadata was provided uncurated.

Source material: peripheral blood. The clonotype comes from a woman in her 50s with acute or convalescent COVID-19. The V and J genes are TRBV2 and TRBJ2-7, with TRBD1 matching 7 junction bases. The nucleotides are TGTGCCAGCAGTGGACAGGGATATTACGAGCAGTACTTC. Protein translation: CASSGQGYYEQYF.